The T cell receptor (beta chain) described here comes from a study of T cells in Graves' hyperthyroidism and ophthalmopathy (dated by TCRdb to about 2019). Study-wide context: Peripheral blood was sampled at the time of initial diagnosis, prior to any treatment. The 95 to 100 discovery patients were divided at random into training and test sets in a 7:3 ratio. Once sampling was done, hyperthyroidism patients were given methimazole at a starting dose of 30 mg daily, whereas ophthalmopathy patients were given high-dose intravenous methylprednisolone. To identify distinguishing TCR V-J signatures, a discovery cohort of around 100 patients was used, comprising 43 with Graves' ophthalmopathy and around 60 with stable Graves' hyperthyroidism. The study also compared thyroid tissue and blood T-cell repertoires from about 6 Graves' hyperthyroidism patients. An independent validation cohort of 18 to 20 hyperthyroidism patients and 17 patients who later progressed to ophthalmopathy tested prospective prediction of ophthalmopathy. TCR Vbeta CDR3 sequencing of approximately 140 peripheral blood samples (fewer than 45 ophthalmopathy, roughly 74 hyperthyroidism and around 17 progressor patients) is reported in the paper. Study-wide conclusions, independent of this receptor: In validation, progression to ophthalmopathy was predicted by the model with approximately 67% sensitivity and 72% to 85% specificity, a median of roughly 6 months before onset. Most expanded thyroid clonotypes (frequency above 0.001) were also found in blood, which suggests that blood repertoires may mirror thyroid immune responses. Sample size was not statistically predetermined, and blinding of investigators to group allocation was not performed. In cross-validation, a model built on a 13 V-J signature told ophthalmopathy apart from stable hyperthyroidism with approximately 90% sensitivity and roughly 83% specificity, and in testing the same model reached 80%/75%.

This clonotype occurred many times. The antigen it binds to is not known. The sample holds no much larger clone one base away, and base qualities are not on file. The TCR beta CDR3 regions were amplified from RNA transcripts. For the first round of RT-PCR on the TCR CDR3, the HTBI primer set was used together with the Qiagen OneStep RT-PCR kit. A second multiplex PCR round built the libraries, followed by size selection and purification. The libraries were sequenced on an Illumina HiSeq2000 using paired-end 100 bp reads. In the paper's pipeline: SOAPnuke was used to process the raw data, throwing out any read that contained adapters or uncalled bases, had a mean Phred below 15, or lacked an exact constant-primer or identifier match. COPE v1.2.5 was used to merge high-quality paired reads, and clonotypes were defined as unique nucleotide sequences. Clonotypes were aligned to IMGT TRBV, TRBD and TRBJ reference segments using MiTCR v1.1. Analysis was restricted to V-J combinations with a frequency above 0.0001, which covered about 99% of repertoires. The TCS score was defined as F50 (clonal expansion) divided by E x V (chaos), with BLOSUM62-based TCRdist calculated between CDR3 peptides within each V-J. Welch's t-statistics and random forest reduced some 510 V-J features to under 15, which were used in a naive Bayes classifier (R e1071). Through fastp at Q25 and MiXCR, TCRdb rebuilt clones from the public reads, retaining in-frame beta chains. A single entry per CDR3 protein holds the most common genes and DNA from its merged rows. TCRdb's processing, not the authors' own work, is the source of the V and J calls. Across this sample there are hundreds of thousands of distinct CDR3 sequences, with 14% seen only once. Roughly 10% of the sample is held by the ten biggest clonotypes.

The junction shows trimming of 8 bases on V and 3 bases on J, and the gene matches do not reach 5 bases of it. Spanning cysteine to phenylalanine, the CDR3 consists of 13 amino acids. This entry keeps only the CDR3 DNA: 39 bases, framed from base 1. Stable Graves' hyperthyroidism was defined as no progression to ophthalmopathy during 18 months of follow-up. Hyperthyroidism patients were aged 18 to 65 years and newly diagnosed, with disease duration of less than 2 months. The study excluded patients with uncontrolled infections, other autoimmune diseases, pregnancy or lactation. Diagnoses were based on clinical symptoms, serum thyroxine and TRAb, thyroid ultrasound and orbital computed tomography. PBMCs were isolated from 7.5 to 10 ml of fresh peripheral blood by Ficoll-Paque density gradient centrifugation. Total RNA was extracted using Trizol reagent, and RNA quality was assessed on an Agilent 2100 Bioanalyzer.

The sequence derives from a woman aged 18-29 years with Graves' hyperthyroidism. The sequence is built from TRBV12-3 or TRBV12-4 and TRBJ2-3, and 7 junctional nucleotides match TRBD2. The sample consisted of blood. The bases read TGTGCCAGCGAATGGCGGGAGACAGATACGCAGTATTTT. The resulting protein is CASEWRETDTQYF.